The T cell receptor (beta chain) described here comes from a study of CD8 T cells in ankylosing spondylitis. TCRdb redid the calling of the 5' RACE reads with MiXCR, one entry per CDR3 protein. The profile covers 200,000 to 250,000 distinct CDR3 sequences, with 7% to 8% appearing a single time and 12% to 15% taken by the ten largest. This clonotype was recorded at least ten times. The target antigen is unknown. Notes on the study in general: Blood of patients with ankylosing spondylitis appeared to be characterized by a TCR beta motif of eight highly homologous variants.

The origin of this receptor is a male donor with ankylosing spondylitis. The specimen was blood, either unsorted or a sorted T cell fraction (not recorded which).

CDR3 sequence (DNA): TGTGCCACGAGCAGCGGGAGGTACGAGCAGTACTTC. This translates into CATSSGRYEQYF. This rearrangement joins TRBV24-1 to TRBJ2-7; 9 bases map to TRBD2. Germline assignment: CDR1 KGHDR and CDR2 SFDVKD. V was pared by 10 bases and J by 4 bases, with 4 bases of the junction left unmatched. This CDR3 has 12 amino acids.